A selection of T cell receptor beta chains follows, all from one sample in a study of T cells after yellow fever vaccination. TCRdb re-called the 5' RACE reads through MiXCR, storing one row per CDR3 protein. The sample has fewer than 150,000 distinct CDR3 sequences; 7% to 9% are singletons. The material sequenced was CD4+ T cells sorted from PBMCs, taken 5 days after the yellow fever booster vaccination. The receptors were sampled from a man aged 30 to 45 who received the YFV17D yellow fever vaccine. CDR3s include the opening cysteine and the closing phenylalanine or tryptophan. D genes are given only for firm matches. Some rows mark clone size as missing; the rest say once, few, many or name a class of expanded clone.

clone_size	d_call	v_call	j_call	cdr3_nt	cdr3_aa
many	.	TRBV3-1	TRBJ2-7	TGTGCCAGCAGCCAAGTCGAAAAGGAGCAGTACTTC	CASSQVEKEQYF
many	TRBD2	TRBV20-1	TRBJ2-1	TGCAGTGCTAACCGGGGGGGATCCTACAATGAGCAGTTCTTC	CSANRGGSYNEQFF
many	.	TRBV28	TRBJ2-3	TGTGCCAGCATGGAAGGCTTAACAGATACGCAGTATTTT	CASMEGLTDTQYF
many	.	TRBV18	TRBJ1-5	TGTGCCAGCTCACCCACCTCGGATCAGCCCCAGCATTTT	CASSPTSDQPQHF
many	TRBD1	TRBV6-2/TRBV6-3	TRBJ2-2	TGTGCCACCTATCGGACAGGGAAAGGCACCGGGGAGCTGTTTTTT	CATYRTGKGTGELFF
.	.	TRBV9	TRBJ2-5	TGTGCCAGCAGCGTACAAGCCGGAAAGCATCAAGAGACCCAGTACTTC	CASSVQAGKHQETQYF
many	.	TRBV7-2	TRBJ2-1	TGTGCCAGCAGCTTAACTTCGACACAGGGTGGCAATGAGCAGTTCTTC	CASSLTSTQGGNEQFF
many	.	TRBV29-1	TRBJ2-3	TGCAGCGTTGAAGAAGCTAGCACAGATACGCAGTATTTT	CSVEEASTDTQYF
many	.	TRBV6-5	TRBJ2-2	TGTGCCAGCAGCTACACGCGGAACACCGGGGAGCTGTTTTTT	CASSYTRNTGELFF
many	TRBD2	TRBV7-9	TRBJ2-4	TGTGCCAGCAGCTTCATGGGGGGGAAAAACATTCAGTACTTC	CASSFMGGKNIQYF
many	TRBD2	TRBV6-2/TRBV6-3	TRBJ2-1	TGTGCCAGTAACCGACTAGCGGGAGATAAGCAGTTCTTC	CASNRLAGDKQFF
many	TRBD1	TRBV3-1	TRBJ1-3	TGTGCCAGCAGGGGGACAGTTGGAAACACCATATATTTT	CASRGTVGNTIYF
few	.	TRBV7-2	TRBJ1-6	TGTGCCAGCAGCTATGACAGGACGTCCTATAATTCACCCCTCCACTTT	CASSYDRTSYNSPLHF
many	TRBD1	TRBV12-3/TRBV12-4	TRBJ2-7	TGTGCCAGCACCGACCGGGACAGGGGCTACGAGCAGTACTTC	CASTDRDRGYEQYF
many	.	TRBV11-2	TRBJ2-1	TGTGCCAGCAGGGTGGGTTCCTACAATGAGCAGTTCTTC	CASRVGSYNEQFF
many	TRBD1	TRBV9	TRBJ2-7	TGTGCCAGCAGCGTAGCCCCCGGGGACAGGGGCTACGAGCAGTACTTC	CASSVAPGDRGYEQYF
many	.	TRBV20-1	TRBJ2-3	TGCAGTGCTAACTTCCTAGATACGCAGTATTTT	CSANFLDTQYF
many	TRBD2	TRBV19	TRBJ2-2	TGTGCCAGTAACCCCCCGGGGAGGGGAACCGGGGAGCTGTTTTTT	CASNPPGRGTGELFF
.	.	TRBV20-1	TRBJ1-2	TGCAGTGCTAGAGAAGACTATGGCTACACCTTC	CSAREDYGYTF
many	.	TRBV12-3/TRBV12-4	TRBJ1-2	TGTGCCAGCAGTTTGGAGGCCATCGGCGGCTACACCTTC	CASSLEAIGGYTF
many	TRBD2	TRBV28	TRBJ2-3	TGTGCCAGCAGGACAGCGGGACTAGCGGGAGTAGATACGCAGTATTTT	CASRTAGLAGVDTQYF
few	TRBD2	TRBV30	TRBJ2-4	TGTGCCTGGATGGCTAGCGGGAGGTTCGGGGTGAACATTCAGTACTTC	CAWMASGRFGVNIQYF
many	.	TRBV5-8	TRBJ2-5	TGTGCCAGCAGCGAAGACCTGGGGCGGCAAGAGACCCAGTACTTC	CASSEDLGRQETQYF
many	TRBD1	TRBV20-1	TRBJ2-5	TGCAGTGCTAGAGCAAGGGACAGGGGGAACAAAGAGACCCAGTACTTC	CSARARDRGNKETQYF
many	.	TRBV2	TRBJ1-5	TGTGCCAGCAGGGCCGGTCTGAGCAATCAGCCCCAGCATTTT	CASRAGLSNQPQHF
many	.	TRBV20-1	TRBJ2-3	TGCAGTGCTAGTCGGAGTAGCGGTTATAACACAGATACGCAGTATTTT	CSASRSSGYNTDTQYF
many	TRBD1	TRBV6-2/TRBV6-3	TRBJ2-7	TGTGCCAGCAGGAGGGGGACAGGTGTCTCCTACGAGCAGTACTTC	CASRRGTGVSYEQYF
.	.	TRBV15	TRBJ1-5	TGTGCCACCAGCACAGGAACCTCCGGCAATCAGCCCCAGCATTTT	CATSTGTSGNQPQHF
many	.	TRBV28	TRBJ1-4	TGTGCCAGCAGCCTCCCGGGACATAGTTACGAAAAACTGTTTTTT	CASSLPGHSYEKLFF
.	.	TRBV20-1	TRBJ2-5	TGCAGTGCTAGAGAAAGAGCCTCGGGTCTCCAGACCCAGTACTTC	CSARERASGLQTQYF
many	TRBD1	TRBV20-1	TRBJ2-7	TGCAGTGCGACTACAATTCAGGGGGCACTGACCTACGAGCAGTACTTC	CSATTIQGALTYEQYF
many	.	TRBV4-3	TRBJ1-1	TGCGCCAGCAGCTTAGGGAGGGGGAACACTGAAGCTTTCTTT	CASSLGRGNTEAFF
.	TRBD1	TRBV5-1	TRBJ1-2	TGCGCCAGCAGCATCGGACAGGGAGGAGGCTACACCTTC	CASSIGQGGGYTF